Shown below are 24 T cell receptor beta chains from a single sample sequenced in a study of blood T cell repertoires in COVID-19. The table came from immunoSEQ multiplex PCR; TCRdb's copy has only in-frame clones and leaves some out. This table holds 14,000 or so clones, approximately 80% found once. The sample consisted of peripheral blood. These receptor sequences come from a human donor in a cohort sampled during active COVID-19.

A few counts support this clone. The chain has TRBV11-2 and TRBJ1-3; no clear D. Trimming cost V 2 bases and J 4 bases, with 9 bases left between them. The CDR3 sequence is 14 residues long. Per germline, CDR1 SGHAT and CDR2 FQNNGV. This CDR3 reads CASSLRRGGNTIYF. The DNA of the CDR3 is TGTGCCAGCAGCTTAAGGAGAGGGGGAAACACCATATATTTT.

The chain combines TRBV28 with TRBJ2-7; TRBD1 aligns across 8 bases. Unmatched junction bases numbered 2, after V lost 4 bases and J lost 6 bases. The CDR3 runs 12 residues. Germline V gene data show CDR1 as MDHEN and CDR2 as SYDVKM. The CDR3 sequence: CASSYRGSEQYF. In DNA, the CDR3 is TGTGCCAGCAGTTACAGGGGGAGCGAGCAGTACTTC.

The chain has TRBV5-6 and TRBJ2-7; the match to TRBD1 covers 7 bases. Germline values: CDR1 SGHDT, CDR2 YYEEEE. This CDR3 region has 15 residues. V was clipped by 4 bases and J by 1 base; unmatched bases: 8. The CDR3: CASSRIGTDSYEQYF. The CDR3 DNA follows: TGTGCCAGCAGCCGGATAGGGACAGATTCCTACGAGCAGTACTTC.

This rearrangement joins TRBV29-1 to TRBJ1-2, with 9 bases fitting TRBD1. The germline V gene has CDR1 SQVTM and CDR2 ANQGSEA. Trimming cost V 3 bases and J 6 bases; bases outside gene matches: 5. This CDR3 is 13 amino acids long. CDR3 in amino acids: CSVDGTGRHGYTF. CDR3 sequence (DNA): TGCAGCGTTGATGGGACAGGGCGACATGGCTACACCTTC.

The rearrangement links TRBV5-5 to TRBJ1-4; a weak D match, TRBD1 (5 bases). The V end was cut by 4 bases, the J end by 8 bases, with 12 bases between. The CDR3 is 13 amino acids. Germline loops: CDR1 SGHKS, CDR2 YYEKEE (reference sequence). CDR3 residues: CASSPPGGEKLFF. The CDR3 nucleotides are TGTGCCAGCAGCCCCCCCGGGGGGGAAAAACTGTTTTTT.

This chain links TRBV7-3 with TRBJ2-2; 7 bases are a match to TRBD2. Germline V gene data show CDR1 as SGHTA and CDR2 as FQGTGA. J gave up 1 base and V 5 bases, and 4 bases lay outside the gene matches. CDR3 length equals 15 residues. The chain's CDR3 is CASSILAGNTGELFF. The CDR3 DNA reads TGTGCCAGCAGCATCTTAGCGGGGAACACCGGGGAGCTGTTTTTT.

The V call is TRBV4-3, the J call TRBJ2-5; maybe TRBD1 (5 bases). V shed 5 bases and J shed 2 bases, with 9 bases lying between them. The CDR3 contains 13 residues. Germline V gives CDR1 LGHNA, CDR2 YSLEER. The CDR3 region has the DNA TGCGCCAGCAGCTATGACAGTCAAGAGACCCAGTACTTC. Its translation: CASSYDSQETQYF.

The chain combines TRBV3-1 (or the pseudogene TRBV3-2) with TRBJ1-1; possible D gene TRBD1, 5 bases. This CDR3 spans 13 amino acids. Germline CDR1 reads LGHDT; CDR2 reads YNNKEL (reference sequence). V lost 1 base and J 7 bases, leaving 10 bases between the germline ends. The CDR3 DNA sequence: TGTGCCAGCAGCCAAGTGGGGGGTTTTGAAGCTTTCTTT. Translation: CASSQVGGFEAFF.

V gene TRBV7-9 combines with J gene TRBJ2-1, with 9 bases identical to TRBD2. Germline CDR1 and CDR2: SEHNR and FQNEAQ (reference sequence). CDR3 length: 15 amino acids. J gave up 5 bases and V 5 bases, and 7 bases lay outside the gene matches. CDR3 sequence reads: CASSPRLAENNEQFF. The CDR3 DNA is TGTGCCAGCAGCCCTCGACTAGCGGAAAACAATGAGCAGTTCTTC.

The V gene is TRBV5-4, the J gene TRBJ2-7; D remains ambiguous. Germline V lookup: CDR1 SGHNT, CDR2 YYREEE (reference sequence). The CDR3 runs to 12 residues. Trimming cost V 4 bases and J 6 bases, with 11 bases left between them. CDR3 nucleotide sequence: TGTGCCAGCAGCATAGACTCTCCCGAGCAGTACTTC. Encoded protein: CASSIDSPEQYF.

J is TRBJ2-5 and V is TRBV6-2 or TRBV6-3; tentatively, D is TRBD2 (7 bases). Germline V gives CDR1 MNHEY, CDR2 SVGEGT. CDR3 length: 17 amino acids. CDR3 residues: CPRSPVPGRGRGETQYF. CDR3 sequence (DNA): TGTCCCCGCAGCCCTGTGCCGGGGCGGGGGAGGGGGGAGACCCAGTACTTC.

The chain's CDR3 is CASSPQRQGGETQYF. Here the CDR3 DNA reads TGTGCCAGCAGCCCCCAGAGACAGGGGGGTGAGACCCAGTACTTC. This chain connects TRBV11-2 to TRBJ2-5; 9 bases line up with TRBD1. Looked up from germline, CDR1 is SGHAT and CDR2 is FQNNGV. V lost 5 bases, J lost 5 bases, and 9 bases stayed unmatched. The CDR3 is 15 residues long.

The CDR3 loop is CASSLQGIANEKLFF. CDR3 DNA sequence: TGCGCCAGCAGCTTACAGGGGATTGCTAATGAAAAACTGTTTTTT. The chain has TRBV5-1 and TRBJ1-4; 7 nucleotides line up with TRBD1. CDR3 length: 15 residues. After removal of 2 bases from V and 3 bases from J, the junction contained 4 bases not matched to a gene. Germline-derived CDR1 and CDR2 are SGHRS and YFSETQ.

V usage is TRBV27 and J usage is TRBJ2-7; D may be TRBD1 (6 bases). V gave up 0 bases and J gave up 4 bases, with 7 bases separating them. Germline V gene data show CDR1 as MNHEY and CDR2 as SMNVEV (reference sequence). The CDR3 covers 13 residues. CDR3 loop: CASSLSQGYEQYF. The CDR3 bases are TGTGCCAGCAGTTTATCTCAGGGGTACGAGCAGTACTTC.

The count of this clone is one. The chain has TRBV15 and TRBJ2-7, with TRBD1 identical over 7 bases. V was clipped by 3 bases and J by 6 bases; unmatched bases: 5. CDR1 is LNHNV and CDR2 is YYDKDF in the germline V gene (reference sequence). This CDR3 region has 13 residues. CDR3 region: CATSRTGSAEQYF. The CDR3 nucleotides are TGTGCCACCAGCAGGACAGGGTCCGCCGAGCAGTACTTC.

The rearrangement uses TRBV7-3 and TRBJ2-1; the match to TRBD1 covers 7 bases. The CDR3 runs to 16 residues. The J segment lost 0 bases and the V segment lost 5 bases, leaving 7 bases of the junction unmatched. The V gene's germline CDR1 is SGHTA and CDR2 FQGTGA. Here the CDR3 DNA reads TGTGCCAGCAGCCCTACGGGACAGAGCTCCTACAATGAGCAGTTCTTC. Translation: CASSPTGQSSYNEQFF.

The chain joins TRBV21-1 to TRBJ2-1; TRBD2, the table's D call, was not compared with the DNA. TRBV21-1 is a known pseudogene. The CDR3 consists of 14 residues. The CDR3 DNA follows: TGTGCCAGCAGCAAAGAACCTAGGAGGAATGAGCAGTTCTTC. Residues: CASSKEPRRNEQFF.

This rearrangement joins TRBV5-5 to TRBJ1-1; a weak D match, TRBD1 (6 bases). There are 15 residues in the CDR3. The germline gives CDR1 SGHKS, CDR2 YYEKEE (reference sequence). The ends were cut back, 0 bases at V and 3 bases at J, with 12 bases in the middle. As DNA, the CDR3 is TGTGCCAGCAGCTTGGCTGGGGGCGGTTACACTGAAGCTTTCTTT. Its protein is CASSLAGGGYTEAFF.

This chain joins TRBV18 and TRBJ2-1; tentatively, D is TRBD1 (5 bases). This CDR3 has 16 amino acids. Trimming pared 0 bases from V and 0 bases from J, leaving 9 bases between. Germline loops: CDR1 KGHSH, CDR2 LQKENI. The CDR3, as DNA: TGTGCCAGCTCACCACCAGGGGTCGGCTCCTACAATGAGCAGTTCTTC. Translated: CASSPPGVGSYNEQFF.

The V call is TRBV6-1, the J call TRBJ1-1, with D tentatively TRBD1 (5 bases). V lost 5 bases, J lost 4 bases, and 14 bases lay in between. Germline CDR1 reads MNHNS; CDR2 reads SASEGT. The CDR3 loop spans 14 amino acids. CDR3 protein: CASSYQGSGTEAFF. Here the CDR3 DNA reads TGTGCCAGCAGTTATCAGGGTTCGGGCACTGAAGCTTTCTTT.

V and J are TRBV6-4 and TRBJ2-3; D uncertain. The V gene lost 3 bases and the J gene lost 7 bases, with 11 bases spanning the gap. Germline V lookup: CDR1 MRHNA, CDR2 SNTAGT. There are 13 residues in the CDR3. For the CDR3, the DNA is TGTGCCAGCAGTGAGTCGAAGTCTAATACGCAGTATTTT. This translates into CASSESKSNTQYF.

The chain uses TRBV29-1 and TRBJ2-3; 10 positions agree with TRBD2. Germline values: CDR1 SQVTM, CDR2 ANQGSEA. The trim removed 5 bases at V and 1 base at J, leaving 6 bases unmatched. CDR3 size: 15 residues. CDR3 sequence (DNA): TGCAGCGTTCTAGCGGGGGTTGTTGGCACAGATACGCAGTATTTT. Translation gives CSVLAGVVGTDTQYF.

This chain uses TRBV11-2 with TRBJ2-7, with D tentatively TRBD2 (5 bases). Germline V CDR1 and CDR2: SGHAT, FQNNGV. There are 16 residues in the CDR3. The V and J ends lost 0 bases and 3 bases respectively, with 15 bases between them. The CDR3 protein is CASSLERVGIIYEQYF. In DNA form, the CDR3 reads TGTGCCAGCAGCTTAGAGAGGGTAGGGATCATCTACGAGCAGTACTTC.

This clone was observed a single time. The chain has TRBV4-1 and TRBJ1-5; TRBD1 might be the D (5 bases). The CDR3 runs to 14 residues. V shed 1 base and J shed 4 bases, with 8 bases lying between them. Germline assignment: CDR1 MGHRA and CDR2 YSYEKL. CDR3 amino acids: CASSQGRTNQPQHF. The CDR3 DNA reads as TGCGCCAGCAGCCAAGGACGGACAAATCAGCCCCAGCATTTT.